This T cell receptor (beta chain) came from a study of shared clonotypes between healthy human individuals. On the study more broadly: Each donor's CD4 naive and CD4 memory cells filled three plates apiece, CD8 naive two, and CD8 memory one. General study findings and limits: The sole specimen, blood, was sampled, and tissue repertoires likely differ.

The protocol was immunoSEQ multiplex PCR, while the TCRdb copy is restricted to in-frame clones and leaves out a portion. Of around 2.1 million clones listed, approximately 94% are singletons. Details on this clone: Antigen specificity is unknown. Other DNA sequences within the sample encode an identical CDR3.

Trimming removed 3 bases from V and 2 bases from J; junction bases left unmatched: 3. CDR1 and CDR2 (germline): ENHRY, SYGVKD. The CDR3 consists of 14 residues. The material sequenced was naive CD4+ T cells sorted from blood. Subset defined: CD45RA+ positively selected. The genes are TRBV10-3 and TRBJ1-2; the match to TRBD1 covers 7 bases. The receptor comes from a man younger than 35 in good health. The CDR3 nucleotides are TGTGCCATCAGTGACCTGGGACAGAACTATGGCTACACCTTC. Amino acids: CAISDLGQNYGYTF.